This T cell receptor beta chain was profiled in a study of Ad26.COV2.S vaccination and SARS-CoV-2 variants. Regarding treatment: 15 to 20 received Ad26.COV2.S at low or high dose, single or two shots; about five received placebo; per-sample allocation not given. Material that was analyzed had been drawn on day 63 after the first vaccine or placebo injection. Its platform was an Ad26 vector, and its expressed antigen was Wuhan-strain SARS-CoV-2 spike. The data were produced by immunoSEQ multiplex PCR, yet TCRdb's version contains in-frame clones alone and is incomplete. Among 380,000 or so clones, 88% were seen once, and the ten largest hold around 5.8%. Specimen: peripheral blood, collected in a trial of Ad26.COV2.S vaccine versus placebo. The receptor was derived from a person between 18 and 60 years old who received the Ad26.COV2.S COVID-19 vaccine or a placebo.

CDR3 DNA sequence: TGTGCCAGCAGGAAGGGAGGCACTGAAGCTTTCTTT. Translation: CASRKGGTEAFF. The V call is TRBV12-3 or TRBV12-4, the J call TRBJ1-1; no definite D call. V was clipped by 6 bases and J by 4 bases, with 9 bases between them. CDR3 size: 12 residues.